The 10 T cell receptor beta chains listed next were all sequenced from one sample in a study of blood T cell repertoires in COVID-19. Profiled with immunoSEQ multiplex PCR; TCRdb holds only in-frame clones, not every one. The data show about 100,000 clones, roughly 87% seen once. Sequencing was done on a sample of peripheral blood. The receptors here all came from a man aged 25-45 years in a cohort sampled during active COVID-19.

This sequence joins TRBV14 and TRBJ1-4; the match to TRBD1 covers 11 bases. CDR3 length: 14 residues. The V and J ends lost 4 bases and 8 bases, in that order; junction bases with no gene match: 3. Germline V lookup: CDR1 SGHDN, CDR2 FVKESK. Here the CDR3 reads CASSPRTGGEKLFF. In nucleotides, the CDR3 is TGTGCCAGCAGCCCCCGGACAGGGGGCGAAAAACTGTTTTTT.

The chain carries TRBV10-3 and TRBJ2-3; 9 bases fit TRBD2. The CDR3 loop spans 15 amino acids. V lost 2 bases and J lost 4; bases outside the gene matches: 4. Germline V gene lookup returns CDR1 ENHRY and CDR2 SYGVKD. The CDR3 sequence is CAISEGGGVADTQYF. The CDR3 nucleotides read TGTGCCATCAGTGAGGGCGGGGGGGTCGCAGATACGCAGTATTTT.

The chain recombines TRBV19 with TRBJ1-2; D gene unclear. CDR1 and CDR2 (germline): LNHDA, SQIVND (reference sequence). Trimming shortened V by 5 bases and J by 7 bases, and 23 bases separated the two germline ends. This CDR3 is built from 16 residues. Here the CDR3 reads CASSDPGYQSGSGYTF. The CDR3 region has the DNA TGTGCCAGTAGTGATCCGGGGTACCAGTCGGGTAGTGGCTACACCTTC.

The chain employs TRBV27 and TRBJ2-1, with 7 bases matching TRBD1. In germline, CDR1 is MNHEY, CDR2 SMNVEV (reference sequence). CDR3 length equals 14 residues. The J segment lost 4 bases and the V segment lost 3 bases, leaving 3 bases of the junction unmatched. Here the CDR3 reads CASSFDRVYNEQFF. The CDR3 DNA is TGTGCCAGCAGTTTCGACAGGGTATACAATGAGCAGTTCTTC.

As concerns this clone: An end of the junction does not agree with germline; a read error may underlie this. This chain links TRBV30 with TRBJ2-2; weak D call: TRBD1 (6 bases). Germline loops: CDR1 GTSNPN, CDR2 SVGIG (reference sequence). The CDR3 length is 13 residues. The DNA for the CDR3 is TGTGCCCGGAGACAGGAGAACACCGGGGAGCTGTTTTTT. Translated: CARRQENTGELFF.

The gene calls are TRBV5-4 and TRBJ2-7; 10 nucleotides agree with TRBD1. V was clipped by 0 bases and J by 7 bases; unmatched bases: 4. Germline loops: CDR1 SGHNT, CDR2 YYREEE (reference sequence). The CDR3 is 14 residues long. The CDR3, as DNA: TGTGCCAGCAGCTTGGGACAGGGGGCTTGGGAGCAGTACTTC. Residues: CASSLGQGAWEQYF.

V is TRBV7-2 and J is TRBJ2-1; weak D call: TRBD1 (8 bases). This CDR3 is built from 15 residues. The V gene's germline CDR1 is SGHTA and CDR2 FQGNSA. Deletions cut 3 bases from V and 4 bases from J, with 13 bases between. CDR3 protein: CASSFYRGGYNEQFF. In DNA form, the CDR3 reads TGTGCCAGCAGCTTTTACAGGGGGGGATACAATGAGCAGTTCTTC.

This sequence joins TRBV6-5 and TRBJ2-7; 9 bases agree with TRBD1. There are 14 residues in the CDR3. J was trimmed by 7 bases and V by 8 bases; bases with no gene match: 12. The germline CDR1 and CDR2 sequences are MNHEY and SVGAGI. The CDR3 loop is CASERDRGAREQYF. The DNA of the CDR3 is TGTGCCAGCGAAAGAGACAGGGGGGCGCGGGAGCAGTACTTC.

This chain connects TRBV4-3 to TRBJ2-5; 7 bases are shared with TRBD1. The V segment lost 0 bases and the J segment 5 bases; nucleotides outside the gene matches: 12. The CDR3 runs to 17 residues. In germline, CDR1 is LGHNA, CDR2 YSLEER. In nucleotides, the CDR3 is TGCGCCAGCAGCCAAGATCGGGGACAGAGGGTTTCGGAGACCCAGTACTTC. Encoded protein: CASSQDRGQRVSETQYF.

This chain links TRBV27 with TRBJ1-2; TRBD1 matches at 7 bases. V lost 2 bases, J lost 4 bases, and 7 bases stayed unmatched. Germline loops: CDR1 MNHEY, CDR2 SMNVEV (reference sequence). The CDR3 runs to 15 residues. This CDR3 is CASSLGPTGSYGYTF. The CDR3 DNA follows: TGTGCCAGCAGTTTAGGCCCGACAGGGTCCTATGGCTACACCTTC.